The present T cell receptor beta chain was sequenced within a study of cytomegalovirus exposure and HLA in healthy donors. General study points: Later analysis identified a missense DCLRE1C variant that was linked to TCR beta V- and J-gene trimming. A few CMV-associated chains proved CMV antigen-specific in vitro.

A word on this clone: Its antigen is unidentified.

V gave up 6 bases and J gave up 7 bases; unmatched junction bases: 12. The germline gives CDR1 MDHEN, CDR2 SYDVKM. The CDR3 totals 14 residues. 13 Jbeta primers and 60 Vbeta primers were used for the PCR. Method: immunoSEQ multiplex PCR; TCRdb's copy keeps in-frame clones and lacks some. The repertoire includes roughly 200,000 clones, approximately 86% of them detected once, and 0.25% to 0.4% sits in the top ten. Sequencing input: PBMCs. The V gene is TRBV28, the J gene TRBJ2-7, with 7 positions matching TRBD1. The sequence was obtained from a young woman in good health and CMV-seronegative. DNA of the CDR3: TGTGCCAGCAGCCGAACAGGGGCTACGAGGGAGCAGTACTTC. Residues: CASSRTGATREQYF.